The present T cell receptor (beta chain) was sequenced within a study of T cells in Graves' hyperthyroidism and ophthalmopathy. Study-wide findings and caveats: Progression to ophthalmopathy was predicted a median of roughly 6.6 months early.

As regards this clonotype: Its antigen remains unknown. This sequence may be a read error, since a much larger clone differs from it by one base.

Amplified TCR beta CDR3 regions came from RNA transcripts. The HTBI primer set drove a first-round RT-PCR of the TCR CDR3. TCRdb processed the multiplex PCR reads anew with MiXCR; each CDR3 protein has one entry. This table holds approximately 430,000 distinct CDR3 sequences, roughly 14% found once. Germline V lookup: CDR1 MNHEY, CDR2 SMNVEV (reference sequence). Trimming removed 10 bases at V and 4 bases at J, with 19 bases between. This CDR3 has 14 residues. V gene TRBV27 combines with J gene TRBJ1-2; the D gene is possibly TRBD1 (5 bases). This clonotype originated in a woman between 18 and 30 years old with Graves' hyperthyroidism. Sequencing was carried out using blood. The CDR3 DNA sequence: TGTGCCAACTCCTCTACAGGACTCCGCTATGGCTACACCTTC. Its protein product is CANSSTGLRYGYTF.